These 14 T cell receptor beta chains originate from one sample sequenced in a study of T cell changes during pregnancy in multiple sclerosis. Sequenced by immunoSEQ multiplex PCR; TCRdb stores in-frame clones only, minus some. Of about 98,000 clones detected, roughly nine tenths appear once; the ten largest clones hold roughly 2.3%. Source: peripheral blood, taken after pregnancy. The receptors originated from a female donor in good health, enrolled as a control in a pregnancy study.

The rearrangement joins TRBV9 to TRBJ2-7; D uncertain. The germline V gene has CDR1 SGDLS and CDR2 YYNGEE. This CDR3 is 15 amino acids long. V lost 0 bases and J 4 bases, leaving 14 bases between the germline ends. CDR3: CASSVGSGSGYEQYF. CDR3 sequence (DNA): TGTGCCAGCAGCGTAGGGTCCGGATCAGGATACGAGCAGTACTTC.

The V and J genes are TRBV5-4 and TRBJ2-5; TRBD2 matches at 9 bases. Germline CDR1 and CDR2: SGHNT and YYREEE (reference sequence). Trimming cost V 4 bases and J 5 bases; bases outside gene matches: 12. This CDR3 spans 16 amino acids. This chain's CDR3 is CASSRGGAGGTETQYF. CDR3 in DNA: TGTGCCAGCAGCCGTGGAGGAGCGGGGGGAACGGAGACCCAGTACTTC.

V usage is TRBV2 and J usage is TRBJ2-5; 11 bases align to TRBD2. After removal of 6 bases from V and 4 bases from J, the junction contained 4 bases not matched to a gene. The germline V gene encodes CDR1 SNHLY and CDR2 FYNNEI. The CDR3 consists of 14 residues. CDR3 sequence: CASSDTSGGETQYF. DNA of the CDR3: TGTGCCAGCAGCGATACTAGCGGGGGAGAGACCCAGTACTTC.

The V call is TRBV19, the J call TRBJ2-1; the match to TRBD2 covers 7 bases. Germline assignment: CDR1 LNHDA and CDR2 SQIVND (reference sequence). V lost 1 base to trimming and J lost 6 bases; unmatched junction nucleotides: 9. This CDR3 is built from 16 residues. In DNA form, the CDR3 reads TGTGCCAGTAGTATAGGGGAGGGAGGGCGCCTCAATGAGCAGTTCTTC. Its protein product is CASSIGEGGRLNEQFF.

The chain joins TRBV6-1 to TRBJ2-7; 10 bases map to TRBD1. Germline CDR1 is MNHNS and CDR2 is SASEGT. The CDR3 is 16 residues long. V dropped 4 bases and J dropped 3; count of bases not matched to a gene: 9. The DNA of the CDR3 is TGTGCCAGCAGTGTTCCTCTGTGGGACAGGGGCTACGAGCAGTACTTC. Protein sequence: CASSVPLWDRGYEQYF.

The chain has TRBV5-5 and TRBJ2-1, with TRBD2 matching 9 bases. Trimming at V came to 0 bases and at J to 10 bases, leaving 8 bases not matched to a gene. CDR3 size: 15 residues. Germline-derived CDR1 and CDR2 are SGHKS and YYEKEE (reference sequence). This CDR3 is CASSLGSGGPSEQFF. The CDR3 DNA is TGTGCCAGCAGCTTGGGTAGCGGGGGTCCCAGCGAGCAGTTCTTC.

This clone was found a few times. This chain connects TRBV5-4 to TRBJ2-4; 10 bases line up with TRBD2. The length of the CDR3 is 20 residues. The V segment lost 4 bases and the J segment 0 bases; nucleotides outside the gene matches: 16. From germline, CDR1 is SGHNT and CDR2 YYREEE (reference sequence). The CDR3 DNA is TGTGCCAGCAGCGGGGGGGGTGCTAGCGGGGGAGCTCTAGCCAAAAACATTCAGTACTTC. Translating gives CASSGGGASGGALAKNIQYF.

This clone was recorded once. The chain combines TRBV5-1 with TRBJ2-3, with 9 bases lining up with TRBD2. CDR1 is SGHRS and CDR2 is YFSETQ in the germline V gene. The CDR3 runs 18 residues. The ends lost 5 bases at V and 0 bases at J; junction bases unmatched: 13. The CDR3 spells CASRTGLLLAGSTDTQYF. CDR3 sequence (DNA): TGCGCCAGCAGGACCGGTCTTCTTCTAGCGGGAAGCACAGATACGCAGTATTTT.

The chain has TRBV4-2 and TRBJ2-1; 13 bases fit TRBD2. This CDR3 region has 17 residues. J was trimmed by 2 bases and V by 3 bases; bases with no gene match: 4. Germline V gene lookup returns CDR1 LGHNA and CDR2 YNFKEQ. CDR3 sequence: CASSQSGTSGTYNEQFF. The DNA of the CDR3 is TGTGCCAGCAGCCAGTCCGGGACTAGCGGGACCTACAATGAGCAGTTCTTC.

The chain links TRBV13 to TRBJ1-1; D perhaps matches TRBD1 (5 bases). Trimming stripped 5 bases from V and 0 bases from J, with 10 bases between. CDR3 length: 14 amino acids. Looked up from germline, CDR1 is PRHDT and CDR2 is FYEKMQ (reference sequence). DNA for the CDR3: TGTGCCAGCAGCCTGGGGGGAGTGAACACTGAAGCTTTCTTT. Encoded protein: CASSLGGVNTEAFF.

The V call is TRBV19, the J call TRBJ1-3; D ambiguous. The V end lost 5 bases, the J end lost 1 base, and 9 bases lay between the germline ends. Germline V gene sequence: CDR1 LNHDA, CDR2 SQIVND (reference sequence). The CDR3 loop spans 14 amino acids. DNA of the CDR3: TGTGCCAGTAGTCCCCCCGTGTCTGGAAACACCATATATTTT. Its translation: CASSPPVSGNTIYF.

The gene calls are TRBV6-5 and TRBJ2-7; D perhaps matches TRBD1 (5 bases). The CDR3 has 14 amino acids. With 4 bases removed from V and 2 bases from J, the gap between germline ends came to 12 bases. CDR1 MNHEY and CDR2 SVGAGI come from the germline V gene. This chain's CDR3 is CASSSDIIPYEQYF. CDR3 bases: TGTGCCAGCAGTTCGGACATAATTCCCTACGAGCAGTACTTC.

V and J are TRBV7-6 and TRBJ1-2; D not certain. The CDR3 spans 11 residues. V lost 4 bases and J 2 bases, leaving 2 bases between the germline ends. CDR1 is SGHVS and CDR2 is FNYEAQ in the germline V gene. The CDR3 DNA reads TGTGCCAGCAGCTCAAACTATGGCTACACCTTC. Translation gives CASSSNYGYTF.

The gene calls are TRBV4-1 and TRBJ1-3; D not resolved. The germline V gene has CDR1 MGHRA and CDR2 YSYEKL. The CDR3 contains 16 residues. The germline V and J ends were trimmed by 5 bases and 4 bases, with 18 bases remaining between them. The CDR3 spells CASSGGRERLGNTIYF. The CDR3 region has the DNA TGCGCCAGCAGCGGTGGTCGCGAGCGGCTGGGAAACACCATATATTTT.